In this sample, the clone carrying this T cell receptor (beta chain) turned up many times. Its antigen is still unknown. This specimen belongs to a study of T cells in Graves' hyperthyroidism and ophthalmopathy. The study, taken as a whole, reports: Most clonotypes that expanded in the thyroid above 0.001 also showed up in blood. By a 13 V-J model, ophthalmopathy was set apart from stable hyperthyroidism.

The CDR3 regions of TCR beta were amplified from RNA transcripts. A set of HTBI primers served as the primers for a first-round RT-PCR of the TCR CDR3. One entry per CDR3 protein, called by TCRdb with MiXCR from the multiplex PCR reads. The repertoire consists of about 640,000 distinct CDR3 sequences, with roughly 20% occurring once and the leading ten covering over 30%. The CDR3 consists of 16 residues. Germline lookup yields CDR1 MDHEN and CDR2 SYDVKM. V gave up 3 bases and J gave up 2 bases; unmatched junction bases: 4. Sequencing was carried out using blood. This rearrangement joins TRBV28 to TRBJ1-2; the match to TRBD1 covers 12 bases. The source of this sequence is a man aged 30-40 years with Graves' ophthalmopathy. In DNA form, the CDR3 reads TGTGCCAGCAGTTTGGCCGGGACAGGGGGCAACTATGGCTACACCTTC. The encoded protein is CASSLAGTGGNYGYTF.